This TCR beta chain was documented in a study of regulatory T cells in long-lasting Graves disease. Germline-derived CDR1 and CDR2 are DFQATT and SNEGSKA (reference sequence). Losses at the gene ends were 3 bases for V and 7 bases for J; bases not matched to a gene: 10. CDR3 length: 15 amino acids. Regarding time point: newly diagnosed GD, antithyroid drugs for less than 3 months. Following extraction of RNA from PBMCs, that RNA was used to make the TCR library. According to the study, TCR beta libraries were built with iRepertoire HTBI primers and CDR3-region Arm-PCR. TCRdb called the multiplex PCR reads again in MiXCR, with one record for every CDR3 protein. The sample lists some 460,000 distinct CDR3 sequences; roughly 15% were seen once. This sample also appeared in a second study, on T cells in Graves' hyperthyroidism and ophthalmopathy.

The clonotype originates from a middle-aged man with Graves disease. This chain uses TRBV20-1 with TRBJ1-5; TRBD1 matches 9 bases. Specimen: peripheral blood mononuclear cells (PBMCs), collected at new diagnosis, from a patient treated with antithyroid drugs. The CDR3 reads CSASDGTGWGQPQHF. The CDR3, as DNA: TGCAGTGCTAGTGACGGGACAGGGTGGGGGCAGCCCCAGCATTTT.